This TCR beta chain was found in a study of blood T cell repertoires in COVID-19. About the study: T cells, B-cell-depleted T cells, or PBMCs provided the cDNA or gDNA that served as material.

CDR3 size: 19 residues. The ends were cut back, 4 bases at V and 0 bases at J, with 22 bases in the middle. Per germline, CDR1 GTSNPN and CDR2 SVGIG (reference sequence). Data came from immunoSEQ multiplex PCR; TCRdb stores just in-frame clones and leaves some out. Of about 170,000 clones in the sample, roughly 86% are singletons; the top ten hold more than 6.5%. The TCR was taken from a woman older than 75 in a cohort sampled during active or convalescent COVID-19. The sequenced material came from peripheral blood. The chain has TRBV30 and TRBJ2-6; weak D call: TRBD1 (8 bases). CDR3 in amino acids: CAWTFSGTGFSSGANVLTF. CDR3 in DNA: TGTGCCTGGACTTTCAGCGGGACAGGATTTTCCTCTGGGGCCAACGTCCTGACTTTC.